This is a list of T cell receptor beta chains from one sample in a study of T cell repertoires in cytomegalovirus infection. MiXCR was run by TCRdb on the reads, yielding one entry per CDR3 protein. The data hold about 740,000 distinct CDR3 sequences, with less than 40% observed a single time. Input material: PBMCs. The receptors derive from a human donor in good health (CMV status not recorded). Some clones in this sample may be carry-over from other donors' samples. Both conserved end residues are part of each CDR3. A D gene is named only where the DNA matches it firmly. Only part of the rows carry a size: once, few, many, or a class if the clone is expanded.

V	size	D	J	length	CDR3	DNA
TRBV28	.	TRBD2	TRBJ2-1	18	CASSLEVSASGGNNEQFF	TGTGCCAGCAGTTTAGAAGTCTCAGCTAGCGGGGGGAACAATGAGCAGTTCTTC
TRBV7-2	.	.	TRBJ1-4	15	CASSPQVGGGEKLFF	TGTGCCAGCAGCCCCCAGGTAGGGGGGGGTGAAAAACTGTTTTTT
TRBV7-2	many	.	TRBJ2-6	14	CASRLGGPANVLTF	TGTGCCAGCAGATTAGGGGGTCCGGCCAACGTCCTGACTTTC
TRBV28	.	.	TRBJ1-1	13	CASTPAMNTEAFF	TGTGCCAGCACCCCAGCTATGAACACTGAAGCTTTCTTT
TRBV6-8	.	.	TRBJ1-1	15	CANSYSQNLNTEAFF	TGTGCCAACAGTTACTCTCAGAATTTGAACACTGAAGCTTTCTTT
TRBV7-9	few	TRBD1	TRBJ1-4	16	CASSPIMGQRNEKLFF	TGTGCCAGCAGCCCCATCATGGGACAGCGTAATGAAAAACTGTTTTTT
TRBV20-1	.	.	TRBJ1-5	12	CSATGNNQPQHF	TGCAGTGCTACAGGGAACAATCAGCCCCAGCATTTT
TRBV7-8	many	.	TRBJ2-1	13	CASSLGGPGEQFF	TGTGCCAGCAGCTTGGGGGGCCCGGGTGAGCAGTTCTTC
TRBV7-6	few	.	TRBJ2-2	16	CASSPWLLIHTGELFF	TGTGCCAGCAGCCCGTGGCTCCTTATCCACACCGGGGAGCTGTTTTTT
TRBV5-1	.	TRBD2	TRBJ2-5	16	CASSLDGRAGQETQYF	TGCGCCAGCAGCTTAGACGGGAGGGCGGGACAAGAGACCCAGTACTTC
TRBV7-2	.	.	TRBJ1-2	13	CASSQAGRGVYNF	TGTGCCAGCAGCCAGGCCGGCAGGGGTGTCTACAACTTC
TRBV5-1	.	TRBD2	TRBJ2-3	16	CASSTGGGGVTDTQYF	TGCGCCAGCAGCACTGGGGGGGGGGGAGTCACAGATACGCAGTATTTT
TRBV19	once	TRBD2	TRBJ2-1	15	CASSSSSGTYNEQFF	TGTGCCAGTAGTTCGTCTAGCGGAACCTACAATGAGCAGTTCTTC
TRBV23-1	few	TRBD1	TRBJ2-7	14	CATLRQGDTYEQYF	TGCGCTACCCTCCGACAGGGTGATACCTACGAGCAGTACTTC
TRBV5-6	.	TRBD1	TRBJ2-5	16	CASSRSGQGVGETQYF	TGTGCCAGCAGCCGTTCGGGACAGGGGGTCGGAGAGACCCAGTACTTC
TRBV7-2	many	TRBD2	TRBJ2-2	17	CASSLEPGLSKTGELFF	TGTGCCAGCAGCTTAGAACCGGGACTAAGCAAAACCGGGGAGCTGTTTTTT
TRBV28	.	TRBD1	TRBJ1-6	17	CSRSLLSDRVDNSPLHF	TGTTCCAGAAGTTTATTAAGCGACAGGGTAGATAATTCACCCCTCCACTTT
TRBV2	.	TRBD2	TRBJ2-7	17	CASRDGTSGESSYEQYF	TGTGCCAGCAGGGATGGGACTAGCGGGGAGAGCTCCTACGAGCAGTACTTC
TRBV6-5	few	TRBD2	TRBJ2-3	19	CASSYSRRPASGRTDTQYF	TGTGCCAGCAGTTACTCGAGAAGGCCGGCTAGCGGGAGGACAGATACGCAGTATTTT
TRBV7-2	many	TRBD2	TRBJ2-1	22	CASSLASGWKLAGLSSYNEQFF	TGTGCCAGCAGCTTAGCTTCGGGATGGAAACTAGCGGGACTAAGCTCCTACAATGAGCAGTTCTTC
TRBV5-6	many	.	TRBJ1-5	17	CAINPSLRFYSNQPQHF	TGTGCCATTAACCCCAGCCTCAGGTTCTATAGCAATCAGCCCCAGCATTTT
TRBV7-9	.	.	TRBJ1-2	19	CASSLPDGKTLNRNYGYTF	TGTGCCAGCAGCTTACCCGACGGGAAGACCCTAAATCGCAACTATGGCTACACCTTC
TRBV20-1	.	.	TRBJ2-5	12	CSAAASEETQYF	TGCAGTGCCGCCGCGTCCGAAGAGACCCAGTACTTC
TRBV7-2	many	.	TRBJ2-7	15	CASSAYRDGFYEQYF	TGTGCCAGCAGCGCATACCGGGACGGTTTCTACGAGCAGTACTTC
TRBV10-3	.	.	TRBJ2-2	14	CAISESRFPGELFF	TGTGCCATCAGTGAGTCCCGCTTCCCCGGGGAGCTGTTTTTT
TRBV6-1	once	TRBD2	TRBJ2-3	20	CASSEGTSGGARPSTDTQYF	TGTGCCAGCAGTGAAGGGACTAGCGGGGGGGCAAGACCTAGCACAGATACGCAGTATTTT
TRBV2	once	.	TRBJ2-5	11	CASVYQDTKYF	TGTGCCAGCGTGTACCAAGATACCAAGTACTTC
TRBV6-1	.	.	TRBJ1-1	10	CASLNTEAFF	TGTGCCAGCCTCAACACTGAAGCTTTCTTT
TRBV7-2	many	.	TRBJ2-3	12	CASSLRADTQYF	TGTGCCAGCAGCTTACGCGCAGATACGCAGTATTTT
TRBV5-1	.	.	TRBJ2-7	13	CASSLDTFAEQYF	TGCGCCAGCAGCTTGGACACCTTCGCCGAGCAGTACTTC
TRBV7-4	.	.	TRBJ1-1	17	CASSPGRGNFLNTEAFF	TGTGCCAGCAGCCCAGGGCGGGGAAATTTCTTGAACACTGAAGCTTTCTTT
TRBV27	many	.	TRBJ2-7	14	CASRAIAGHSEQYF	TGTGCCAGCAGGGCCATTGCAGGTCACTCCGAGCAGTACTTC
TRBV20-1	.	.	TRBJ2-4	15	CSARELVGAKNIQYF	TGCAGTGCTAGAGAACTAGTAGGAGCCAAAAACATTCAGTACTTC
TRBV25-1	.	TRBD1	TRBJ2-2	13	CASSVQGAGELFF	TGTGCCAGCAGTGTACAGGGGGCCGGGGAGCTGTTTTTT
TRBV7-6	few	.	TRBJ2-5	13	CASSIRDKETQYF	TGTGCCAGCAGCATCCGGGACAAAGAGACCCAGTACTTC
TRBV28	.	.	TRBJ1-6	13	CASSSRGRSPLHF	TGTGCCAGCAGTTCCAGGGGACGGTCACCCCTCCACTTT
TRBV28	.	TRBD1	TRBJ1-5	15	CASSLRGRSNQPQHF	TGTGCCAGCAGTTTAAGGGGGCGAAGCAATCAGCCCCAGCATTTT
TRBV7-2	few	TRBD2	TRBJ2-7	16	CASSRPSGGSSYEQYF	TGTGCCAGCAGCCGGCCTAGCGGGGGATCCTCCTACGAGCAGTACTTC
TRBV2	few	.	TRBJ2-2	13	CASSDARSGELFF	TGTGCCAGCAGTGATGCGCGGTCCGGGGAGCTGTTTTTT
TRBV27	.	.	TRBJ2-4	14	CASSTGSAKNIQYF	TGTGCCAGCAGTACTGGATCAGCCAAAAACATTCAGTACTTC
TRBV27	.	.	TRBJ2-1	17	CASSSYGTGFPYNEQFF	TGTGCCAGCAGTTCCTATGGGACGGGATTCCCCTACAATGAGCAGTTCTTC
TRBV5-1	few	.	TRBJ2-2	17	CASSPGTPGVNTGELFF	TGCGCCAGCAGCCCGGGGACCCCAGGGGTGAACACCGGGGAGCTGTTTTTT
TRBV20-1	once	.	TRBJ2-5	11	CSASISETQYF	TGCAGTGCTAGTATTTCTGAGACCCAGTACTTC
TRBV20-1	.	.	TRBJ2-5	11	CSARDQKTQYF	TGCAGTGCTAGAGATCAGAAGACCCAGTACTTC
TRBV29-1	.	TRBD2	TRBJ2-1	12	CSVGLADNEQFF	TGCAGCGTTGGACTAGCGGACAATGAGCAGTTCTTC
TRBV4-1	.	.	TRBJ2-3	18	CASSQGVSRGRRTDTQYF	TGCGCCAGCAGCCAAGGGGTCTCGCGGGGGCGCCGAACAGATACGCAGTATTTT
TRBV20-1	few	.	TRBJ2-7	10	CSARASEQYF	TGCAGTGCTAGAGCCTCGGAGCAGTACTTC
TRBV6-1	.	TRBD1	TRBJ1-1	13	CASSKNRGQEAFF	TGTGCCAGCAGTAAGAACAGGGGGCAGGAGGCTTTCTTT
TRBV7-2	few	TRBD2	TRBJ2-1	16	CASSFGGLAGAHEQFF	TGTGCCAGCAGCTTTGGTGGACTAGCGGGGGCACATGAGCAGTTCTTC
TRBV7-8	few	TRBD2	TRBJ2-1	16	CASSLEGAGGRNEQFF	TGTGCCAGCAGCTTAGAAGGGGCGGGGGGGCGAAATGAGCAGTTCTTC
TRBV6-1	many	.	TRBJ2-3	14	CATRPITSTDTQYF	TGTGCCACCAGACCTATCACCAGCACAGATACGCAGTATTTT
TRBV7-2	many	TRBD1	TRBJ1-2	14	CASSRQGGNYGYTF	TGTGCCAGCAGCAGACAGGGGGGTAACTATGGCTACACCTTC
TRBV24-1	few	.	TRBJ2-6	17	CATSDLPTESGANVLTF	TGTGCCACCAGTGATTTGCCGACAGAATCTGGGGCCAACGTCCTGACTTTC
TRBV6-4	.	.	TRBJ1-6	14	CASRSSGTDSPLHF	TGTGCCAGCAGGTCCTCCGGGACCGATTCACCCCTCCACTTT
TRBV20-1	few	TRBD1	TRBJ2-2	16	CSANNPGTANTGELFF	TGCAGTGCCAACAACCCCGGGACAGCGAACACCGGGGAGCTGTTTTTT